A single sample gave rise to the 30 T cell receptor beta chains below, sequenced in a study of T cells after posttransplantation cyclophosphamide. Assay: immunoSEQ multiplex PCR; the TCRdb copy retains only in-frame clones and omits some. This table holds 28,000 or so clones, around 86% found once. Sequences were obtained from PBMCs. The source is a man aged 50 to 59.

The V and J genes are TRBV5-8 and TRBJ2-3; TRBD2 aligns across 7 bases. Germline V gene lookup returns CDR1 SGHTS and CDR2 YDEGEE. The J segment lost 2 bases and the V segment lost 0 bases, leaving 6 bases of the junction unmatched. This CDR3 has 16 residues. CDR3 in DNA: TGTGCCAGCAGCTTGGGGCTAGCGGCTGACACAGATACGCAGTATTTT. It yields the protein CASSLGLAADTDTQYF.

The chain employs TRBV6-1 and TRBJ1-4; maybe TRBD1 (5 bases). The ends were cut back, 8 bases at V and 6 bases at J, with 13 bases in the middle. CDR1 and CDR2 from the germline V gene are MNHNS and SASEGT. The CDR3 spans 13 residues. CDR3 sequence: CASRQLSDEKLFF. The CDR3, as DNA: TGTGCCAGCCGACAGCTTAGTGATGAAAAACTGTTTTTT.

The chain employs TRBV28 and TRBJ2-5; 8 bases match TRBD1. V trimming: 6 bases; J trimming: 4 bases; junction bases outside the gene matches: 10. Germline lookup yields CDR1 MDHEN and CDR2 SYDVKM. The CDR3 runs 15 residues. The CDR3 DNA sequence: TGTGCCAGCAGCGCCAACAGGGGGAAGGGAGAGACCCAGTACTTC. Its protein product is CASSANRGKGETQYF. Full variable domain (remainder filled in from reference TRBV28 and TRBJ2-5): DVKVTQSSRYLVKRTGEKVFLECVQDMDHENMFWYRQDPGLGLRLIYFSYDVKMKEKGDIPEGYSVSREKKERFSLILESASTNQTSMYLCASSANRGKGETQYFGPGTRLLVL.

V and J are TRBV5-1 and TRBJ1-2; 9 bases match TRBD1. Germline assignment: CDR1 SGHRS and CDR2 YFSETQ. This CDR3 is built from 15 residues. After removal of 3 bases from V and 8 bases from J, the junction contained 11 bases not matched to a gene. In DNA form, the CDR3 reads TGCGCCAGCAGCTCTAGGGGACAGGGAGGAAGAGGCTACACCTTC. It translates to CASSSRGQGGRGYTF.

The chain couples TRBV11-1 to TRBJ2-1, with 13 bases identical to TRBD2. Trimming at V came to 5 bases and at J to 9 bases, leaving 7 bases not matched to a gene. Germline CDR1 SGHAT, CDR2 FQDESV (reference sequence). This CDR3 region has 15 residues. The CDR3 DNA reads TGTGCCAGCAGCCCCCGGACTAGCGGGGGACCTGAGCAGTTCTTC. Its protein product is CASSPRTSGGPEQFF.

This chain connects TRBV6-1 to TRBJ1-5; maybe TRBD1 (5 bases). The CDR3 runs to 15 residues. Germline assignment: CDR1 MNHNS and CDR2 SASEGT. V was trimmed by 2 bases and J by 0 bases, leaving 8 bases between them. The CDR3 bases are TGTGCCAGCAGTGAAAACAGGTTTAGCAATCAGCCCCAGCATTTT. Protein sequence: CASSENRFSNQPQHF.

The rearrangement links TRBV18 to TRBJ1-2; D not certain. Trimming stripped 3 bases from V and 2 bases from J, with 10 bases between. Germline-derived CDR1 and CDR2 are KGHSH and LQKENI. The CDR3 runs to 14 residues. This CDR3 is CASSPGLENYGYTF. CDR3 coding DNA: TGTGCCAGCTCACCTGGACTCGAAAACTATGGCTACACCTTC.

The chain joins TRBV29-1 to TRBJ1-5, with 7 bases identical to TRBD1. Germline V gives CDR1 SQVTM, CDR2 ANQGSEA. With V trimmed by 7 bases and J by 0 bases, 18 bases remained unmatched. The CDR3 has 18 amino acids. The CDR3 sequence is CSASFPGQTPYSNQPQHF. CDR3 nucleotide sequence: TGCAGCGCCTCCTTTCCGGGACAGACTCCCTATAGCAATCAGCCCCAGCATTTT.

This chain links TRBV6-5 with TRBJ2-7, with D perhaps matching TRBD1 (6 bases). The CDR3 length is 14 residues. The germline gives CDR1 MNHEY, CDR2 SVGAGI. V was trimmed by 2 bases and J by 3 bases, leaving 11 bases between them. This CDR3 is CASSYSRGNYEQYF. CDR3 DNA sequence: TGTGCCAGCAGTTACAGCAGGGGAAACTACGAGCAGTACTTC.

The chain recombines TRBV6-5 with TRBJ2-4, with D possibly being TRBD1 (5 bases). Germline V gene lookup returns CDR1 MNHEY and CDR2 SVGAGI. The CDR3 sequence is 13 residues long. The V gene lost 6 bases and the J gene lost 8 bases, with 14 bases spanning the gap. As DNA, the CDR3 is TGTGCCAGCAGCAGAGGAAGGGGCGACATTCAGTACTTC. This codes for CASSRGRGDIQYF.

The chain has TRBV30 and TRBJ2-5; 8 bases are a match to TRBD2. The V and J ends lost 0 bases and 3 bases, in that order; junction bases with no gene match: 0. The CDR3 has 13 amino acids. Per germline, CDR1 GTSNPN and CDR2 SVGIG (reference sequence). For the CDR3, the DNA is TGTGCCTGGAGTGTACTAGCGGAAGAGACCCAGTACTTC. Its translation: CAWSVLAEETQYF.

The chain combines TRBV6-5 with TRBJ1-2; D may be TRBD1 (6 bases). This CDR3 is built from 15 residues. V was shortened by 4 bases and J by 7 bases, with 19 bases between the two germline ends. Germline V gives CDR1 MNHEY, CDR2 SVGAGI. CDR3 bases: TGTGCCAGCAGTTCTTATCCAGGACAGAAGAGTGGCTACACCTTC. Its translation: CASSSYPGQKSGYTF.

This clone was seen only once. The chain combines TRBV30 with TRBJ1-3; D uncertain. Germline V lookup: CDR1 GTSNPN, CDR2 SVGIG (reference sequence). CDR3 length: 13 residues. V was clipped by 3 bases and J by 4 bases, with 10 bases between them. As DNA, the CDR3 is TGTGCCTGGAGATCTGGGCCCGGAAACACCATATATTTT. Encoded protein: CAWRSGPGNTIYF.

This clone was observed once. The CDR3 DNA sequence: TGTGCCTGGACTTACAGGGGGCAGAGCTCTGGGGCCAACGTCCTGACTTTC. Amino acids: CAWTYRGQSSGANVLTF. This sequence joins TRBV30 and TRBJ2-6, with 9 bases that match TRBD1. With 4 bases clipped from V and 0 bases from J, the junction kept 7 bases outside the gene matches. The CDR3 runs to 17 residues. The germline V gene encodes CDR1 GTSNPN and CDR2 SVGIG (reference sequence). Combining the CDR3 with reference TRBV30 and TRBJ2-6 gives the whole variable domain SQTIHQWPATLVQPVGSPLSLECTVEGTSNPNLYWYRQAAGRGLQLLFYSVGIGQISSEVPQNLSASRPQDRQFILSSKKLLLSDSGFYLCAWTYRGQSSGANVLTFGAGSRLTVL.

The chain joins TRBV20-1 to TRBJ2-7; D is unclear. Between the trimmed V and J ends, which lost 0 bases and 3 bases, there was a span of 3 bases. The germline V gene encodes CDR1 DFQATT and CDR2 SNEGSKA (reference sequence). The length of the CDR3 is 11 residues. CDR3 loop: CSARDLYEQYF. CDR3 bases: TGCAGTGCTAGAGACCTCTACGAGCAGTACTTC.

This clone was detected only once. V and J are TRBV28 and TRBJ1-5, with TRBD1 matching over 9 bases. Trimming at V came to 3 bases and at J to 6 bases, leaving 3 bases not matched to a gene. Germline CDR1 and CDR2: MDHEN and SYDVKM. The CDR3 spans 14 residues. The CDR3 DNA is TGTGCCAGCAGTTTGGACAGGGGAGCTCAGCCCCAGCATTTT. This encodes CASSLDRGAQPQHF.

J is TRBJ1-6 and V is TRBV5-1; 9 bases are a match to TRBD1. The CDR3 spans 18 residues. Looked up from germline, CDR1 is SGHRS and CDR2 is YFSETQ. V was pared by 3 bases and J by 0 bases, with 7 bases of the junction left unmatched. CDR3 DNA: TGCGCCAGCAGCTCGACAGGGGGGGGCAGCTCCTATAATTCACCCCTCCACTTT. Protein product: CASSSTGGGSSYNSPLHF.

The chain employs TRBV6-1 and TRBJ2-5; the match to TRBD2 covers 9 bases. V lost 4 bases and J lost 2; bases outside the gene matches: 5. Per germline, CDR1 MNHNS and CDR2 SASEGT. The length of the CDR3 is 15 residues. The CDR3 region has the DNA TGTGCCAGCAGTGTAGCGGGGGCGTCTCAAGAGACCCAGTACTTC. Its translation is CASSVAGASQETQYF.

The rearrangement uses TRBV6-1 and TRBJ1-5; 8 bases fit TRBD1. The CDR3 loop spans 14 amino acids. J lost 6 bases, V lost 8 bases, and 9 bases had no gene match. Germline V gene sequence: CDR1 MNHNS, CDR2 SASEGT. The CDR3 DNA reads TGTGCCAGCTTTTCGGACAGGGAGGGTCAGCCCCAGCATTTT. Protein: CASFSDREGQPQHF.

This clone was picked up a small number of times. CDR3 sequence reads: CASSYRAGTGSEAFF. The DNA for the CDR3 is TGTGCCAGCAGCTACAGGGCCGGGACAGGGTCTGAAGCTTTCTTT. The V and J genes are TRBV14 and TRBJ1-1; 9 bases map to TRBD1. Germline V gives CDR1 SGHDN, CDR2 FVKESK. This CDR3 spans 15 amino acids. With 5 bases clipped from V and 6 bases from J, the junction kept 10 bases outside the gene matches.

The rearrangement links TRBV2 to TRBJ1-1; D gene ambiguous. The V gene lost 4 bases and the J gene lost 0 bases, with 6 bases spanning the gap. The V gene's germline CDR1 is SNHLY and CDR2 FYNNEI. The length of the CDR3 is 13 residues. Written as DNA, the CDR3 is TGTGCCAGCAGTGTTCAGTTGAACACTGAAGCTTTCTTT. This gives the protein CASSVQLNTEAFF.

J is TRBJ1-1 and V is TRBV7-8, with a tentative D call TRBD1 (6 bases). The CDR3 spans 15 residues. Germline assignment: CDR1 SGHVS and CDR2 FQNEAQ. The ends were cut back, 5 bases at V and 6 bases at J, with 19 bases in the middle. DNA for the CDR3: TGTGCCAGCAGCCCGGCCGGGGGGGGGCGTGCTGAAGCTTTCTTT. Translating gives CASSPAGGGRAEAFF.

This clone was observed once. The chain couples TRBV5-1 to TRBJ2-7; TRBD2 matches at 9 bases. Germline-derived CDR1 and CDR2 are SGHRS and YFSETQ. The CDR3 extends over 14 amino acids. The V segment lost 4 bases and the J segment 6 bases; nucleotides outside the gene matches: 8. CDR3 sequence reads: CASSNGTSLLEQYF. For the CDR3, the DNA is TGCGCCAGCAGCAACGGGACTAGCCTCCTCGAGCAGTACTTC.

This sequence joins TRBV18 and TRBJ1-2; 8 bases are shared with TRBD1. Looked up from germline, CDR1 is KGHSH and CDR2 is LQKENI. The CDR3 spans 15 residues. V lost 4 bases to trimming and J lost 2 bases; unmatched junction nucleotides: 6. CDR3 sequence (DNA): TGTGCCAGCTCACTCTGGACAGGGTCCAACTATGGCTACACCTTC. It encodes CASSLWTGSNYGYTF. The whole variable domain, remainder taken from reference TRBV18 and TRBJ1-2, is NAGVMQNPRHLVRRRGQEARLRCSPMKGHSHVYWYRQLPEEGLKFMVYLQKENIIDESGMPKERFSAEFPKEGPSILRIQQVVRGDSAAYFCASSLWTGSNYGYTFGSGTRLTVV.

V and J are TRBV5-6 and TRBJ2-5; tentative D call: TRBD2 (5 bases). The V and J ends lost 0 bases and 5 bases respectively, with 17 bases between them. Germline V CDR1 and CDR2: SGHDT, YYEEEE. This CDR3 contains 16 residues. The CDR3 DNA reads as TGTGCCAGCAGCTTGGCTTCCGGGTTCACGGGGGAGACCCAGTACTTC. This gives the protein CASSLASGFTGETQYF.

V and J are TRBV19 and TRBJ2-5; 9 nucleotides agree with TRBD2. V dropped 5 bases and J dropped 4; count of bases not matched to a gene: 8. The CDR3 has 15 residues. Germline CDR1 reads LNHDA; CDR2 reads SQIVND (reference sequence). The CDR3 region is CASSDRAGGLETQYF. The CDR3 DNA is TGTGCCAGTAGTGATCGGGCGGGGGGGCTAGAGACCCAGTACTTC.

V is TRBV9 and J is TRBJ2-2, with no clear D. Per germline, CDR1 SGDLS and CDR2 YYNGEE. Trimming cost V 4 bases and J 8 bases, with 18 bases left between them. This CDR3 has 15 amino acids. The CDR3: CASSPSTRLGGELFF. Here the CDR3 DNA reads TGTGCCAGCAGCCCCTCGACTCGTCTAGGTGGGGAGCTGTTTTTT.

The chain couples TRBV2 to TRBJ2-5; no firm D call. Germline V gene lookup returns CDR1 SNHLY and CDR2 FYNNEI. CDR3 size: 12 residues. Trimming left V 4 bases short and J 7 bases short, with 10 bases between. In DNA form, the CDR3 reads TGTGCCAGCAGTGGGTCTAGTGGGACCCAGTACTTC. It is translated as CASSGSSGTQYF.

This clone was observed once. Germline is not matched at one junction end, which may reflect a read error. CDR3 amino acids: CASSTTSRTGPSF. The CDR3 DNA sequence: TGTGCCAGCAGCACCACCTCCCGAACAGGACCGTCTTTC. V usage is TRBV11-3 and J usage is TRBJ1-2; a weak D match, TRBD1 (5 bases). The germline gives CDR1 SGHNT, CDR2 YENEEA. CDR3 size: 13 residues.

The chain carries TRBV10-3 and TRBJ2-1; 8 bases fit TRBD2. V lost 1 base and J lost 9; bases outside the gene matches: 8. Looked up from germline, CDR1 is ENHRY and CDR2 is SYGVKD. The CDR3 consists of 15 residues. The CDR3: CAISEWTSSGGEQFF. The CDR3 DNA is TGTGCCATCAGTGAGTGGACTAGCTCGGGTGGTGAGCAGTTCTTC.